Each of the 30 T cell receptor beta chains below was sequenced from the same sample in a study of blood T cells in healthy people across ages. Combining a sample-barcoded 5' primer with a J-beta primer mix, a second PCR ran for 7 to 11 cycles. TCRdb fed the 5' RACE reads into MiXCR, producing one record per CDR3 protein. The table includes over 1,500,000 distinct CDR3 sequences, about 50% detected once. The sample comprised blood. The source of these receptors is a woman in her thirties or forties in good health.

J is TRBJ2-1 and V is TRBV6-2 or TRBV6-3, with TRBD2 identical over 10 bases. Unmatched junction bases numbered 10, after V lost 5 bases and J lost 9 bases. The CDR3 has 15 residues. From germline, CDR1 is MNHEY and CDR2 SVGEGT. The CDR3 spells CASSQASGGASEQFF. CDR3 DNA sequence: TGTGCCAGCAGTCAGGCCAGCGGGGGGGCGAGTGAGCAGTTCTTC.

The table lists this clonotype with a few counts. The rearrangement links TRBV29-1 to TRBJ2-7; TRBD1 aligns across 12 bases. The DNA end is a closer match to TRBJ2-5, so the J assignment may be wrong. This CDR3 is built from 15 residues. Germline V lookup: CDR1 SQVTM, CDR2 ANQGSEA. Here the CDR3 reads CSVEGRDRGRETQYF. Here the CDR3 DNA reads TGCAGCGTTGAAGGCAGGGACAGGGGGCGGGAGACCCAGTACTTC.

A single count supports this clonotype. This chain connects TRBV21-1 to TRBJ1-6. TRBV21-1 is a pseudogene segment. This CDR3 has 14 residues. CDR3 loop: CASPRRGGNSPLHF. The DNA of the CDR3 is TGTGCCAGCCCCAGACGGGGTGGCAATTCACCCCTCCACTTT.

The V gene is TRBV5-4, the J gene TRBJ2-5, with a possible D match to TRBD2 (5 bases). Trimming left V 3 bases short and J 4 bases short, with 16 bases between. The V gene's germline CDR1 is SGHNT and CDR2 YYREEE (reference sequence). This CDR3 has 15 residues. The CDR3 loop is CASSWDRGVRETQYF. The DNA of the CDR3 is TGTGCCAGCAGCTGGGATCGGGGTGTTAGAGAGACCCAGTACTTC.

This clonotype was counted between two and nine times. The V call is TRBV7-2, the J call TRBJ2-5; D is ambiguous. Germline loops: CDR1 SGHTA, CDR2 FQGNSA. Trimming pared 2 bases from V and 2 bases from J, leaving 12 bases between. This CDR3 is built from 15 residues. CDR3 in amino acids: CASSLHPPGQETQYF. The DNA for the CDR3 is TGTGCCAGCAGCTTACATCCACCCGGACAAGAGACCCAGTACTTC.

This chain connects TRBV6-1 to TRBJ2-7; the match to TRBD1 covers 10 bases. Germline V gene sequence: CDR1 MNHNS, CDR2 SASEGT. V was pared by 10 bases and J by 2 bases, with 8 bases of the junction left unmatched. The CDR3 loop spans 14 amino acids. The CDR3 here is CATRDRGPTYEQYF. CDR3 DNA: TGTGCCACCAGAGACAGGGGGCCGACCTACGAGCAGTACTTC.

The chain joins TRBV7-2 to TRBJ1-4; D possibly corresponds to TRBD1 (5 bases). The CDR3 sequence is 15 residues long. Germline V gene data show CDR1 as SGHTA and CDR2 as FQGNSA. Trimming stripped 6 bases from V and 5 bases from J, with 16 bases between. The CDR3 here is CASRGTGGPNEKLFF. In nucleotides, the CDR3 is TGTGCCAGCAGGGGAACAGGCGGACCCAATGAAAAACTGTTTTTT.

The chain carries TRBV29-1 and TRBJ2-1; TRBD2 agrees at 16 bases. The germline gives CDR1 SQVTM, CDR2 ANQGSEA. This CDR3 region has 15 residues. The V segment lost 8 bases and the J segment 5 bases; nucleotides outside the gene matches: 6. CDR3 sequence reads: CSLGLAGGPDNEQFF. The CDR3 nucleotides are TGCAGCTTGGGACTAGCGGGGGGGCCGGACAATGAGCAGTTCTTC.

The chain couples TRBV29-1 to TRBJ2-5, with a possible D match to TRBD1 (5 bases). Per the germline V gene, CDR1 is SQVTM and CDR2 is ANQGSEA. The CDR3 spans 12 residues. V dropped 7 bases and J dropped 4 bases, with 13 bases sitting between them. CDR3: CSARRQSETQYF. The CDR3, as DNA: TGCAGCGCCCGGAGACAGTCAGAGACCCAGTACTTC. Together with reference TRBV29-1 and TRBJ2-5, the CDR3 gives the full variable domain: SAVISQKPSRDICQRGTSLTIQCQVDSQVTMMFWYRQQPGQSLTLIATANQGSEATYESGFVIDKFPISRPNLTFSTLTVSNMSPEDSSIYLCSARRQSETQYFGPGTRLLVL.

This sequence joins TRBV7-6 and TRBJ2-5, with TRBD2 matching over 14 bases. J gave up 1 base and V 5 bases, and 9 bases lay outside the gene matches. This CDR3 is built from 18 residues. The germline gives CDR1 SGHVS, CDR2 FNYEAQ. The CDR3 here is CASSKGLAGGWGQETQYF. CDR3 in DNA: TGTGCCAGCAGCAAAGGACTAGCGGGGGGCTGGGGCCAAGAGACCCAGTACTTC.

The CDR3 DNA reads TGTGCCACCCGCTTGGGGGGAGAGCAGTACTTC. Translating it yields CATRLGGEQYF. The chain combines TRBV24-1 with TRBJ2-7; possibly TRBD2 for D (6 bases). Looked up from germline, CDR1 is KGHDR and CDR2 is SFDVKD. Trimming removed 9 bases from V and 7 bases from J, with 12 bases in between. The CDR3 is 11 residues long.

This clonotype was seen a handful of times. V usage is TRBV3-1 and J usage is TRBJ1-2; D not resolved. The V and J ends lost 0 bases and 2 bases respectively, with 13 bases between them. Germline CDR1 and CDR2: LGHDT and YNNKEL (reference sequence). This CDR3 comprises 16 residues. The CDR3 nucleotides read TGTGCCAGCAGCCAAGATCGAATTGTGACAAACTATGGCTACACCTTC. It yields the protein CASSQDRIVTNYGYTF.

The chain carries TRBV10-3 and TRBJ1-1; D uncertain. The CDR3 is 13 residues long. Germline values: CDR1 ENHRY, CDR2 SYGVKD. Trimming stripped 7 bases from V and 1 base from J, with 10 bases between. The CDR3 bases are TGTGCCATCAATCGACGGGAGAACACTGAAGCTTTCTTT. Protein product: CAINRRENTEAFF.

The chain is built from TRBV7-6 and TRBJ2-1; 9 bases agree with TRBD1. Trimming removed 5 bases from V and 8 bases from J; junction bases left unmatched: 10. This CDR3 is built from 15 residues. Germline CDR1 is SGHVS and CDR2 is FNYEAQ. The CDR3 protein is CASSLGTGTVDEQFF. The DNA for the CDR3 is TGTGCCAGCAGCCTCGGGACAGGGACTGTGGATGAGCAGTTCTTC.

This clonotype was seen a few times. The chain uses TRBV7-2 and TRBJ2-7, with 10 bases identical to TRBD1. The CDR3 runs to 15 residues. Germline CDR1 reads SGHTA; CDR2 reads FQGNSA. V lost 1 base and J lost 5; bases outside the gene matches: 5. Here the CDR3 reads CASSLGGTGVNEQYF. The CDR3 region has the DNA TGTGCCAGCAGCTTAGGGGGGACAGGGGTGAACGAGCAGTACTTC.

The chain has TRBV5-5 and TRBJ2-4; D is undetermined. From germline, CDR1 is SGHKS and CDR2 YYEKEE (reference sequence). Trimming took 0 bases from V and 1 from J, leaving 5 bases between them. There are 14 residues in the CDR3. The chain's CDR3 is CASSLEFAKNIQYF. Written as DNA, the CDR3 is TGTGCCAGCAGCTTGGAGTTTGCCAAAAACATTCAGTACTTC. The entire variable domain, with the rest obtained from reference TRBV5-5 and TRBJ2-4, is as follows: DAGVTQSPTHLIKTRGQQVTLRCSPISGHKSVSWYQQVLGQGPQFIFQYYEKEERGRGNFPDRFSARQFPNYSSELNVNALLLGDSALYLCASSLEFAKNIQYFGAGTRLSVL.

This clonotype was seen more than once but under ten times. CDR3 protein: CSVERTSGVTDTQYF. CDR3 nucleotides: TGCAGCGTTGAAAGGACTAGCGGGGTCACAGATACGCAGTATTTT. This chain connects TRBV29-1 to TRBJ2-3, with 12 bases aligning to TRBD2. The germline CDR1 and CDR2 sequences are SQVTM and ANQGSEA. This CDR3 has 15 residues. The V segment lost 2 bases and the J segment 2 bases; nucleotides outside the gene matches: 2.

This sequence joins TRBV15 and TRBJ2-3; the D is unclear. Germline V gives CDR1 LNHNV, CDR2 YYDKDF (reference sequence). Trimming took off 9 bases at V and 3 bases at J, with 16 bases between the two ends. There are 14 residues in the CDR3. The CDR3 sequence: CATWSGDWTDTQYF. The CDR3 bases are TGTGCCACTTGGTCTGGGGATTGGACAGATACGCAGTATTTT.

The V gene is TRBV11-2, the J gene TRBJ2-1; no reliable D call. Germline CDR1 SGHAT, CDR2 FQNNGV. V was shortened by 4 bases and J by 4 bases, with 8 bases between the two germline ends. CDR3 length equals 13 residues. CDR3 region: CASSSHGYNEQFF. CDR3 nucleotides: TGTGCCAGCAGCTCTCATGGATACAATGAGCAGTTCTTC.

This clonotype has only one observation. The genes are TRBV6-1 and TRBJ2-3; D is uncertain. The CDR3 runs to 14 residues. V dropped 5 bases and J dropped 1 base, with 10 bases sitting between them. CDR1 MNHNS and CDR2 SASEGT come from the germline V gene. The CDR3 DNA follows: TGTGCCAGCAGTATCAATCCCGGCACAGATACGCAGTATTTT. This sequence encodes CASSINPGTDTQYF.

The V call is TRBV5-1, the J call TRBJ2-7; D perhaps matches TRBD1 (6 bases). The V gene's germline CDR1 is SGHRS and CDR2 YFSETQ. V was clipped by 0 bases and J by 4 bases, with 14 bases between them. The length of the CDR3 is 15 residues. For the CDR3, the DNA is TGCGCCAGCAGCTTGGGCCACGGGACAAATTACGAGCAGTACTTC. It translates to CASSLGHGTNYEQYF.

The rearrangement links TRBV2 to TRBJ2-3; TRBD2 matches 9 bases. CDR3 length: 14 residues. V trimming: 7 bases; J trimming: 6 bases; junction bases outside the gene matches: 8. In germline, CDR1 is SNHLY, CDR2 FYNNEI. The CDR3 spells CASKAGTSPDTQYF. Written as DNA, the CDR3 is TGTGCCAGCAAAGCCGGGACTAGCCCTGATACGCAGTATTTT.

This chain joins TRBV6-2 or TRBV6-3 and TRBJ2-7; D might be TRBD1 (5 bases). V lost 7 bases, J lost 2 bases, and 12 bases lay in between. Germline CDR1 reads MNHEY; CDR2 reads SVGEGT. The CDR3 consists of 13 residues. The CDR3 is CASNDKGPYEQYF. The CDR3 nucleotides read TGTGCCAGCAATGATAAGGGGCCCTACGAGCAGTACTTC.

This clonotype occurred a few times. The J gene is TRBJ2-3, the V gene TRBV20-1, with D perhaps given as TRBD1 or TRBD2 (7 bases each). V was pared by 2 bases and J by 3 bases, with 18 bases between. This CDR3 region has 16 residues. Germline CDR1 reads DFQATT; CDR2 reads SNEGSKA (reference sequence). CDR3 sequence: CSARRGRGPLTDTQYF. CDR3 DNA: TGCAGTGCTAGAAGAGGGAGGGGGCCACTAACAGATACGCAGTATTTT.

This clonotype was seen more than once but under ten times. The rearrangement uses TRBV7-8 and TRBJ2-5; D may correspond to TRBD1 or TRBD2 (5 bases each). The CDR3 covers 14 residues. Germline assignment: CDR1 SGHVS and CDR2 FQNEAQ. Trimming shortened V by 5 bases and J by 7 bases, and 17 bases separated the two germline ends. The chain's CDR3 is CASSPRGGQGTQYF. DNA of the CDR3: TGTGCCAGCAGCCCCCGGGGTGGTCAGGGGACCCAGTACTTC.

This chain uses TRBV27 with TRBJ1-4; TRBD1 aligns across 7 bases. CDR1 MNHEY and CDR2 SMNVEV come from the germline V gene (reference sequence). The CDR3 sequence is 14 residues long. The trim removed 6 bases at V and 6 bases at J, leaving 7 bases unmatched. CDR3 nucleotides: TGTGCCAGCAGCTTCTGGACAGGACATGAAAAACTGTTTTTT. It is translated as CASSFWTGHEKLFF.

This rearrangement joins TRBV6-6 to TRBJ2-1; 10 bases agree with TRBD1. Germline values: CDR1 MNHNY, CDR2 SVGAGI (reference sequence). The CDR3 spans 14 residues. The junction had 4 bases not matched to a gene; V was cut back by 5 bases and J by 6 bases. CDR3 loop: CASSDRTGGNEQFF. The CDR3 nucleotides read TGTGCCAGCAGTGATAGGACAGGGGGCAATGAGCAGTTCTTC.

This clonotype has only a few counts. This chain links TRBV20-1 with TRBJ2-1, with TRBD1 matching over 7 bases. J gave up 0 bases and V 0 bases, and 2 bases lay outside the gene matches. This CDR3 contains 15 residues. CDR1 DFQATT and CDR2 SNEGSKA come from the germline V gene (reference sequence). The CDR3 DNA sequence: TGCAGTGCTAGAGATCGGGACAGCTCCTACAATGAGCAGTTCTTC. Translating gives CSARDRDSSYNEQFF.

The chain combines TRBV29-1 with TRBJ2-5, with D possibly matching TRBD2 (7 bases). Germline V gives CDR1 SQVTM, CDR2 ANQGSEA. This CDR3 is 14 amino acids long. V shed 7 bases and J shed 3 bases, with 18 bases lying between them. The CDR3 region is CSAEGGAGKETQYF. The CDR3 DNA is TGCAGCGCCGAGGGGGGGGCAGGGAAAGAGACCCAGTACTTC.

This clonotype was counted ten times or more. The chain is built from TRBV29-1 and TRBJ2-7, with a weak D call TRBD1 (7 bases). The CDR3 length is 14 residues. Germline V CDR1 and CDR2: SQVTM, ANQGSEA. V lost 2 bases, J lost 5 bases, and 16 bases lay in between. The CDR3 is CSVERGGQGDEQYF. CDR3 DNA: TGCAGCGTTGAAAGAGGAGGGCAGGGGGACGAGCAGTACTTC.